One sample yielded the 10 T cell receptor beta chains listed below, sequenced in a study of T-cell memory formation after mild COVID-19. TCRdb passed the 5' RACE reads through MiXCR, listing each CDR3 protein once. The sample has under 300,000 distinct CDR3 sequences, 15% to 20% seen once. The specimen was PBMCs or a T cell subset sorted from them (not recorded which). Receptor source: a man aged 18 to 30 who had mild COVID-19 (a few samples of this study predate the infection). Cell type and time point are not known.

V usage is TRBV5-1 and J usage is TRBJ2-2; D is ambiguous. Between the trimmed V and J ends, which lost 5 bases and 2 bases, there was a span of 10 bases. Germline CDR1 and CDR2: SGHRS and YFSETQ. The CDR3 has 14 amino acids. The CDR3 loop reads CASSWQLNTGELFF. The CDR3 DNA sequence: TGCGCCAGCAGTTGGCAGCTTAACACCGGGGAGCTGTTTTTT.

This chain uses TRBV9 with TRBJ2-5, with TRBD2 matching over 9 bases. This CDR3 has 15 residues. After removal of 0 bases from V and 4 bases from J, the junction contained 4 bases not matched to a gene. Per the germline V gene, CDR1 is SGDLS and CDR2 is YYNGEE. CDR3 sequence (DNA): TGTGCCAGCAGCGTAGGCGGGGGGGCCGGAGAGACCCAGTACTTC. Translating it yields CASSVGGGAGETQYF.

The table lists this clonotype with a few counts. The chain recombines TRBV6-5 with TRBJ2-7; D unclear. Germline CDR1 and CDR2: MNHEY and SVGAGI. This CDR3 comprises 12 residues. V lost 6 bases and J 7 bases, leaving 13 bases between the germline ends. The CDR3 nucleotides are TGTGCCAGCAGCCGACCCTCGACGGAGCAGTACTTC. This codes for CASSRPSTEQYF.

V gene TRBV18 combines with J gene TRBJ2-5; D is ambiguous. The V gene lost 2 bases and the J gene lost 4 bases, with 11 bases spanning the gap. CDR3 length equals 14 residues. The germline V gene has CDR1 KGHSH and CDR2 LQKENI. CDR3 in amino acids: CASSPSSRTETQYF. In DNA form, the CDR3 reads TGTGCCAGCTCACCAAGTAGCCGGACAGAGACCCAGTACTTC.

This clonotype was counted at least ten times. The chain couples TRBV7-2 to TRBJ1-1; unclear D gene. The V gene lost 5 bases and the J gene lost 10 bases, with 11 bases spanning the gap. Germline loops: CDR1 SGHTA, CDR2 FQGNSA. This CDR3 comprises 11 residues. In DNA, the CDR3 is TGTGCCAGCAGCCCACAGAATGGAGCTTTCTTT. This gives the protein CASSPQNGAFF.

This clonotype occurred many times. V gene TRBV20-1 combines with J gene TRBJ2-2; no definite D call. Germline V lookup: CDR1 DFQATT, CDR2 SNEGSKA (reference sequence). The CDR3 sequence is 12 residues long. The CDR3 loop reads CGSATGTGELFF. The DNA for the CDR3 is TGCGGCTCCGCCACCGGCACCGGGGAGCTGTTTTTT.

The chain uses TRBV19 and TRBJ2-3; D is undetermined. The length of the CDR3 is 13 residues. CDR1 and CDR2 (germline): LNHDA, SQIVND (reference sequence). V was cut by 3 bases and J by 4 bases, with 8 bases left in between. The chain's CDR3 is CASSIQKADTQYF. For the CDR3, the DNA is TGTGCCAGTAGTATCCAGAAAGCAGATACGCAGTATTTT.

The chain carries TRBV6-5 and TRBJ2-3; D not resolved. Trimming stripped 0 bases from V and 6 bases from J, with 10 bases between. This CDR3 is 14 amino acids long. Germline lookup yields CDR1 MNHEY and CDR2 SVGAGI. CDR3 in amino acids: CASSYSKRRDTQYF. DNA of the CDR3: TGTGCCAGCAGTTACTCGAAAAGAAGGGATACGCAGTATTTT.

This clonotype has just a few counts. The chain employs TRBV7-2 and TRBJ1-6; no clear D. Trimming shortened V by 0 bases and J by 10 bases, and 7 bases separated the two germline ends. The CDR3 extends over 13 amino acids. The germline gives CDR1 SGHTA, CDR2 FQGNSA. The CDR3 sequence is CASSLAQGSPLHF. Written as DNA, the CDR3 is TGTGCCAGCAGCTTAGCGCAAGGATCACCCCTCCACTTT.

The chain links TRBV5-1 to TRBJ2-5; D is possibly TRBD2 (5 bases). V was shortened by 4 bases and J by 2 bases, with 12 bases between the two germline ends. Germline loops: CDR1 SGHRS, CDR2 YFSETQ. This CDR3 spans 14 amino acids. CDR3 sequence: CASSVVGVQETQYF. The CDR3, as DNA: TGCGCCAGCAGCGTCGTCGGGGTTCAAGAGACCCAGTACTTC.